The clone carrying this TCR beta chain was counted at least ten times. The antigen remains unidentified. The CDR3 is 15 residues long. CDR1 MNHEY and CDR2 SMNVEV come from the germline V gene (reference sequence). With 0 bases clipped from V and 6 bases from J, the junction kept 6 bases outside the gene matches. The record originates from a study of T cells in Graves' hyperthyroidism and ophthalmopathy. Study-wide results and caveats: Blood also showed most of the thyroid clonotypes that were expanded above 0.001.

The source material, RNA transcripts, was used to amplify TCR beta CDR3 regions. An initial round of RT-PCR targeting the TCR CDR3 relied on the HTBI primer set. TCRdb itself ran the multiplex PCR reads through MiXCR, one entry per CDR3 protein. The sample records roughly 110,000 distinct CDR3 sequences, 15% to 20% being singletons. This chain links TRBV27 with TRBJ2-7; 9 bases align to TRBD2. This sequence originates from a woman between 45 and 65 years old with Graves' hyperthyroidism. The sample comprised blood. CDR3 nucleotide sequence: TGTGCCAGCAGTTTATCGGGGGGACTAGCAAGCGAGCAGTACTTC. It codes for CASSLSGGLASEQYF.